This is a list of T cell receptor beta chains from one sample in a study of T-cell reconstitution after alpha-beta-depleted transplantation in children. TCRdb re-called the PCR reads with MiXCR, one entry per CDR3 protein. The repertoire includes hundreds of thousands of distinct CDR3 sequences, about 9.5% of them detected once, and about 8% sits in the top ten. The source material was PBMCs, sampled before TCRalphabeta/CD19-depleted stem cell transplant. These receptor sequences come from a boy under two years old with acute myeloid leukemia, due to receive a stem cell transplant. Both conserved end residues are part of each CDR3. A D gene is named only where the DNA matches it firmly. Clone sizes are given selectively: once, few, many, or a class where the clone is expanded.

clone_size | j_call | v_call | d_call | cdr3_aa | cdr3_nt
many | TRBJ2-5 | TRBV24-1 | . | CATRAAGEQETQYF | TGTGCCACCCGAGCAGCCGGGGAACAAGAGACCCAGTACTTC
many | TRBJ2-1 | TRBV20-1 | . | CSARDWAHVGSSYNEQFF | TGCAGTGCTAGAGATTGGGCCCACGTGGGGAGCTCCTACAATGAGCAGTTCTTC
many | TRBJ2-3 | TRBV7-9 | . | CASSFLGSDTQYF | TGTGCCAGCAGCTTTTTGGGCAGCGATACGCAGTATTTT
. | TRBJ2-5 | TRBV9 | . | CASSPGGFQETLYF | TGTGCCAGCAGCCCGGGCGGGTTCCAAGAGACCCTGTACTTC
. | TRBJ2-7 | TRBV30 | . | CAWTRKRGAGSYEQYF | TGTGCCTGGACTCGCAAAAGGGGGGCCGGCTCCTACGAGCAGTACTTC
many | TRBJ2-6 | TRBV5-6 | . | CASSWGQQQGSRGANVLTF | TGTGCCAGCAGCTGGGGCCAACAACAGGGAAGTAGGGGAGCCAACGTCCTGACTTTC
. | TRBJ2-1 | TRBV2 | TRBD2 | CASSEDLAGAYNEQFF | TGTGCCAGCAGTGAAGACCTAGCGGGGGCCTACAATGAGCAGTTCTTC
many | TRBJ2-7 | TRBV27 | . | CASSLGRHTYEQYF | TGTGCCAGCAGTTTAGGGAGACATACCTACGAGCAGTACTTC
. | TRBJ2-2 | TRBV10-3 | TRBD1 | CATGTGVGELFF | TGTGCCACCGGGACAGGGGTCGGGGAGCTGTTTTTT
many | TRBJ2-1 | TRBV5-8 | . | CASNVWSSYNEQFF | TGTGCCAGCAACGTCTGGAGCTCCTACAATGAGCAGTTCTTC
many | TRBJ2-5 | TRBV29-1 | TRBD1 | CSVAWDRGQETQYF | TGCAGCGTCGCCTGGGACAGGGGGCAGGAGACCCAGTACTTC
many | TRBJ2-6 | TRBV20-1 | . | CSASSGANVLTF | TGCAGTGCAAGCTCTGGGGCCAACGTCCTGACTTTC
. | TRBJ1-2 | TRBV20-1 | . | CSADRAYGYTF | TGCAGTGCAGACCGGGCCTATGGCTACACCTTC
. | TRBJ1-5 | TRBV20-1 | . | CSARDRLVAQHF | TGCAGTGCTAGAGATAGACTGGTGGCCCAGCATTTT
. | TRBJ1-5 | TRBV19 | . | CATKAGYLLDNQPQHF | TGTGCCACCAAGGCGGGGTACCTCTTAGACAATCAGCCCCAGCATTTT
many | TRBJ2-7 | TRBV4-3 | . | CASSPAPGPYEQYF | TGCGCCAGCAGCCCCGCCCCGGGACCCTACGAGCAGTACTTC
many | TRBJ1-6 | TRBV20-1 | . | CSARDMVRNSPLHF | TGCAGTGCTAGAGATATGGTCCGAAATTCACCCCTCCACTTT
many | TRBJ2-1 | TRBV24-1 | . | CATSDLGRGYNEQFF | TGTGCCACCAGTGATTTGGGAAGGGGCTACAATGAGCAGTTCTTC
. | TRBJ1-3 | TRBV6-5 | TRBD1 | CASSYEGGPGNTIYF | TGTGCCAGCAGTTATGAAGGGGGCCCTGGAAACACCATATATTTT
many | TRBJ2-2 | TRBV29-1 | . | CSVVGVGELFF | TGCAGCGTTGTAGGGGTAGGGGAGCTGTTTTTT
few | TRBJ1-2 | TRBV20-1 | . | CSARGVPGQSWGYTF | TGCAGTGCCCGTGGCGTTCCGGGACAATCGTGGGGCTACACCTTC
many | TRBJ2-3 | TRBV29-1 | . | CSVEEGWDTQYF | TGCAGCGTTGAAGAGGGTTGGGATACGCAGTATTTT
few | TRBJ1-4 | TRBV6-1 | . | CASKGRGGGLEKLFF | TGTGCCAGCAAGGGCAGGGGAGGAGGACTAGAAAAACTGTTTTTT
many | TRBJ2-1 | TRBV9 | TRBD2 | CASSVAHGTSGRGNNEQFF | TGTGCCAGCAGCGTAGCCCACGGGACTAGCGGGAGAGGCAACAATGAGCAGTTCTTC
many | TRBJ2-1 | TRBV11-2 | . | CASSLDFQGTLYNEQFF | TGTGCCAGCAGCTTAGACTTTCAGGGGACCCTGTACAATGAGCAGTTCTTC
many | TRBJ2-5 | TRBV11-2 | . | CASSLEVAGSVQETQYF | TGTGCCAGCAGCTTAGAGGTCGCAGGGTCCGTACAAGAGACCCAGTACTTC
many | TRBJ2-2 | TRBV20-1 | . | CSASKTPKSGELFF | TGCAGTGCTAGTAAGACTCCCAAGTCCGGGGAGCTGTTTTTT
many | TRBJ1-6 | TRBV5-6 | . | CASSRTGKNYSPLHF | TGTGCCAGCAGCAGGACTGGGAAGAACTATTCACCCCTCCACTTT
many | TRBJ2-7 | TRBV10-3 | TRBD1 | CAISENRDSPHEQYF | TGTGCCATCAGCGAGAACCGGGACAGTCCGCACGAGCAGTACTTC
many | TRBJ2-7 | TRBV27 | TRBD1 | CASRSRGRKYEQYF | TGTGCCAGCAGATCCAGGGGGCGCAAATACGAGCAGTACTTC
many | TRBJ2-1 | TRBV5-6 | . | CASSFRGGRKDEQFF | TGTGCCAGCAGCTTTAGGGGGGGCAGGAAGGATGAGCAGTTCTTC